This passage covers 14 T cell receptor beta chains from one sample sequenced in a study of T cell changes during pregnancy in multiple sclerosis. Generated by immunoSEQ multiplex PCR, the TCRdb table keeps only in-frame clones and is missing some. Of fewer than 50,000 clones in the sample, 90% were seen once. The sample was CD8+ T cells from peripheral blood mononuclear cells, taken in the first trimester of pregnancy. These receptor sequences come from a female donor with multiple sclerosis, enrolled in a pregnancy study.

The rearrangement uses TRBV19 and TRBJ2-1, with 9 bases lining up with TRBD2. Per germline, CDR1 LNHDA and CDR2 SQIVND (reference sequence). Trimming removed 4 bases from V and 0 bases from J; junction bases left unmatched: 1. This CDR3 spans 15 amino acids. The CDR3 nucleotides are TGTGCCAGTAGTAGCGGGGGGGCCTCCTACAATGAGCAGTTCTTC. Its translation: CASSSGGASYNEQFF.

The chain joins TRBV19 to TRBJ2-1; 10 bases align to TRBD2. Germline V gene data show CDR1 as LNHDA and CDR2 as SQIVND (reference sequence). Germline trimming cut 5 bases from V and 9 bases from J; bases unmatched to any gene: 7. The CDR3 runs to 14 residues. CDR3 DNA sequence: TGTGCCAGTAGTTGGGCTAGCGGGAGCGGTGAGCAGTTCTTC. This sequence encodes CASSWASGSGEQFF.

This chain joins TRBV27 and TRBJ2-3, with 7 bases identical to TRBD1. CDR1 is MNHEY and CDR2 is SMNVEV in the germline V gene (reference sequence). The length of the CDR3 is 14 residues. The V gene end was trimmed by 5 bases and the J gene end by 0 bases; junction bases not matched to a gene: 2. The CDR3 loop reads CASSLTGSTDTQYF. The DNA of the CDR3 is TGTGCCAGCAGTCTGACAGGGAGCACAGATACGCAGTATTTT.

This clone was recorded only once. The genes are TRBV25-1 and TRBJ2-1, with D possibly being TRBD2 (6 bases). The CDR3 runs to 14 residues. V was trimmed by 6 bases and J by 8 bases, leaving 17 bases between them. Germline V gives CDR1 MGHDK, CDR2 SYGVNS. DNA of the CDR3: TGTGCCAGCAGAAGGGGCGGGGTAACGCATGAGCAGTTCTTC. Residues: CASRRGGVTHEQFF. Complete variable domain (other parts from reference TRBV25-1 and TRBJ2-1): EADIYQTPRYLVIGTGKKITLECSQTMGHDKMYWYQQDPGMELHLIHYSYGVNSTEKGDLSSESTVSRIRTEHFPLTLESARPSHTSQYLCASRRGGVTHEQFFGPGTRLTVL.

This chain joins TRBV7-7 and TRBJ2-1, with 7 nucleotides matching TRBD2. Germline V gene sequence: CDR1 SSHAT, CDR2 FNYEAQ (reference sequence). The CDR3 has 16 residues. The junction had 6 bases not matched to a gene; V was cut back by 3 bases and J by 1 base. The CDR3 loop is CASSLTAGISYNEQFF. Here the CDR3 DNA reads TGTGCCAGCAGCTTGACAGCGGGGATTTCCTACAATGAGCAGTTCTTC.

For the CDR3, the DNA is TGTGCCAGTAGTCTTGAAGGGGTCCGGACTGAAGCTTTCTTT. It specifies CASSLEGVRTEAFF. This rearrangement joins TRBV19 to TRBJ1-1; D might be TRBD1 (5 bases). Germline-derived CDR1 and CDR2 are LNHDA and SQIVND (reference sequence). The V end was cut by 5 bases, the J end by 5 bases, with 15 bases between. This CDR3 comprises 14 residues.

This clone was detected once. The V and J genes are TRBV7-6 and TRBJ2-1, with 9 bases lining up with TRBD1. V lost 5 bases, J lost 6 bases, and 8 bases stayed unmatched. This CDR3 contains 15 residues. Germline V gene lookup returns CDR1 SGHVS and CDR2 FNYEAQ. The CDR3 here is CASSPGTGNINEQFF. The DNA of the CDR3 is TGTGCCAGCAGCCCCGGGACAGGGAATATCAATGAGCAGTTCTTC. Combining the CDR3 with reference TRBV7-6 and TRBJ2-1 gives the whole variable domain GAGVSQSPRYKVTKRGQDVALRCDPISGHVSLYWYRQALGQGPEFLTYFNYEAQQDKSGLPNDRFSAERPEGSISTLTIQRTEQRDSAMYRCASSPGTGNINEQFFGPGTRLTVL.

J is TRBJ2-5 and V is TRBV6-5; D unresolved. This CDR3 spans 15 amino acids. Germline lookup yields CDR1 MNHEY and CDR2 SVGAGI. Trimming removed 8 bases at V and 1 base at J, with 17 bases between. DNA of the CDR3: TGTGCCAGCCCGCCTCCGGGTAACCTCCAAGAGACCCAGTACTTC. Its translation is CASPPPGNLQETQYF.

This clone has only one observation. The chain links TRBV27 to TRBJ2-7; TRBD1 agrees at 7 bases. J lost 1 base, V lost 5 bases, and 8 bases had no gene match. Germline assignment: CDR1 MNHEY and CDR2 SMNVEV (reference sequence). CDR3 length: 15 amino acids. The chain's CDR3 is CASSPSIQGSYEQYF. In nucleotides, the CDR3 is TGTGCCAGCAGTCCCTCCATACAGGGGTCCTACGAGCAGTACTTC.

Worth noting for this clone: Other DNA sequences in the sample encode the same CDR3. The chain recombines TRBV19 with TRBJ1-1; unclear D gene. The CDR3 runs to 13 residues. Trimming took off 3 bases at V and 0 bases at J, with 5 bases between the two ends. Germline-derived CDR1 and CDR2 are LNHDA and SQIVND (reference sequence). The CDR3 sequence: CASSISMNTEAFF. The CDR3 DNA is TGTGCCAGTAGTATTAGCATGAACACTGAAGCTTTCTTT.

The chain has TRBV30 and TRBJ2-1; TRBD2 might be the D (6 bases). The V end lost 2 bases, the J end lost 3 bases, and 11 bases lay between the germline ends. CDR3 length: 14 residues. In germline, CDR1 is GTSNPN, CDR2 SVGIG (reference sequence). In DNA form, the CDR3 reads TGTGCCTGGAGTTGGTTTAGCGGCTACAATGAGCAGTTCTTC. Translated: CAWSWFSGYNEQFF.

CDR3 sequence (DNA): TGTGCCAGCAGTCCCTCAGGGTTGGACTATGGCTACACCTTC. Translation gives CASSPSGLDYGYTF. This chain joins TRBV27 and TRBJ1-2; D is perhaps TRBD1 (5 bases). With 5 bases removed from V and 3 bases from J, the gap between germline ends came to 13 bases. Germline CDR1 MNHEY, CDR2 SMNVEV (reference sequence). CDR3 length equals 14 residues.

The J gene is TRBJ2-7, the V gene TRBV28; 12 nucleotides align to TRBD1. V dropped 6 bases and J dropped 4; count of bases not matched to a gene: 13. The CDR3 is made up of 17 amino acids. Germline CDR1 MDHEN, CDR2 SYDVKM. The CDR3 coding sequence is TGTGCCAGCAGCTTTTCCGGGACAGGGGGCGCCGAATACGAGCAGTACTTC. Its protein is CASSFSGTGGAEYEQYF. Full variable domain (remainder filled in from reference TRBV28 and TRBJ2-7): DVKVTQSSRYLVKRTGEKVFLECVQDMDHENMFWYRQDPGLGLRLIYFSYDVKMKEKGDIPEGYSVSREKKERFSLILESASTNQTSMYLCASSFSGTGGAEYEQYFGPGTRLTVT.

V usage is TRBV7-7 and J usage is TRBJ2-2; D is unclear. The CDR3 spans 17 residues. Trimming took 5 bases from V and 1 from J, leaving 17 bases between them. Germline lookup yields CDR1 SSHAT and CDR2 FNYEAQ (reference sequence). The CDR3 loop is CASSPGPPTQNTGELFF. DNA for the CDR3: TGTGCCAGCAGCCCAGGCCCCCCGACACAGAACACCGGGGAGCTGTTTTTT.